This T cell receptor beta chain comes out of a study of T cell repertoires in cytomegalovirus infection. As for the study in general: Shared public TCR beta signatures pointed to both CMV infection and a matching HLA type. Study-level points and caveats: HLA-C-restricted CMV-specific TCR beta clonotypes prevailed in the ex vivo response.

Via MiXCR, TCRdb re-called the reads, giving one row per CDR3 protein. The sample includes roughly 920,000 distinct CDR3 sequences, roughly a third of them seen just once. This clonotype was detected only a few times. Its cognate antigen is unknown. Per the germline V gene, CDR1 is MNHEY and CDR2 is SMNVEV (reference sequence). The J segment lost 6 bases and the V segment lost 3 bases, leaving 7 bases of the junction unmatched. This CDR3 is 14 amino acids long. The source of this sequence is a human donor in good health (CMV status not recorded). Some clones in this sample may be carry-over from other donors' samples. Specimen: cultured CD8+ T cells from PBMCs, collected from culture after CMV antigen stimulation. This rearrangement joins TRBV27 to TRBJ1-2; 7 bases match TRBD1. CDR3 region: CASSFAGTVNGYTF. CDR3 coding DNA: TGTGCCAGCAGTTTCGCCGGGACAGTTAATGGCTACACCTTC.